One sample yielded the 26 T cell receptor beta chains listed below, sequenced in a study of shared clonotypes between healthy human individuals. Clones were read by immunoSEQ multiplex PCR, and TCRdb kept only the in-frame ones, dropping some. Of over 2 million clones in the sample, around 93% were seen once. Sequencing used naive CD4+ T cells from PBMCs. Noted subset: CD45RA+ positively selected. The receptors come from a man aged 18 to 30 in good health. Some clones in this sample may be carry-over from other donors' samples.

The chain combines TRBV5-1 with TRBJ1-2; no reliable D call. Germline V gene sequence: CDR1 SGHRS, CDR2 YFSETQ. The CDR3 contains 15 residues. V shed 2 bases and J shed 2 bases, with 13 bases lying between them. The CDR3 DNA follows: TGCGCCAGCAGCTTCTATCCGCAGGTAAACTATGGCTACACCTTC. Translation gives CASSFYPQVNYGYTF.

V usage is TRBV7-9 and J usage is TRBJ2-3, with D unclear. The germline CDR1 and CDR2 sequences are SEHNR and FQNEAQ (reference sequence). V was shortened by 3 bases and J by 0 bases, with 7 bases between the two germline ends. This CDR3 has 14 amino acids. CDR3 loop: CASSFLWSTDTQYF. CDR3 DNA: TGTGCCAGCAGCTTTTTGTGGAGCACAGATACGCAGTATTTT.

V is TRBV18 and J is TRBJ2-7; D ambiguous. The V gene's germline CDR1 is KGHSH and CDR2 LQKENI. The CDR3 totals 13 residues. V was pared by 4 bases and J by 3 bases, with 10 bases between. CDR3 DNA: TGTGCCAGCTCACAACGGTCAAACTACGAGCAGTACTTC. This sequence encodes CASSQRSNYEQYF.

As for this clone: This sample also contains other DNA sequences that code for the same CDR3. The CDR3 region is CASSLSGAGGYTF. The DNA of the CDR3 is TGTGCCAGCAGTTTATCGGGGGCCGGAGGCTACACCTTC. V and J are TRBV28 and TRBJ1-2; D is perhaps TRBD1 (6 bases). Trimming pared 1 base from V and 8 bases from J, leaving 11 bases between. The CDR3 covers 13 residues. CDR1 and CDR2 (germline): MDHEN, SYDVKM.

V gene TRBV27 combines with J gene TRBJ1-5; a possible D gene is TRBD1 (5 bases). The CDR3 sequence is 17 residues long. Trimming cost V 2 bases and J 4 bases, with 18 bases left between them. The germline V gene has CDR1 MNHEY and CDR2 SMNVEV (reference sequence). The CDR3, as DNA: TGTGCCAGCAGTTTAAGGGGTGGAAGAGGGTGGAATCAGCCCCAGCATTTT. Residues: CASSLRGGRGWNQPQHF.

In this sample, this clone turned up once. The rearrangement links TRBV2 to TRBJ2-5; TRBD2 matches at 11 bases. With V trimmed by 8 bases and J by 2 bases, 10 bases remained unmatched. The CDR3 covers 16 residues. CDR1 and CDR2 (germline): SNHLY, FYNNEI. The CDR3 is CASGRGLAGGQETQYF. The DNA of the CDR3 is TGTGCCAGCGGCCGTGGACTAGCGGGTGGACAAGAGACCCAGTACTTC.

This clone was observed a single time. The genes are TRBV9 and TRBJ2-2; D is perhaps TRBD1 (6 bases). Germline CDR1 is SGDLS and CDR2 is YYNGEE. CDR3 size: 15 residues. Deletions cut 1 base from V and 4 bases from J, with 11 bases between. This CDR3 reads CASSVQGLSTGELFF. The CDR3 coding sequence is TGTGCCAGCAGCGTACAGGGGCTGAGCACCGGGGAGCTGTTTTTT.

CDR3 sequence: CASSELGGTSTEAFF. DNA for the CDR3: TGTGCCAGCAGTGAATTGGGGGGGACTTCCACTGAAGCTTTCTTT. This chain links TRBV25-1 with TRBJ1-1; D is possibly TRBD1 (5 bases). Between the trimmed V and J ends, which lost 1 base and 4 bases, there was a span of 13 bases. CDR1 and CDR2 (germline): MGHDK, SYGVNS. The CDR3 sequence is 15 residues long.

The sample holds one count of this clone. As DNA, the CDR3 is TGCGCCAGCAGCTTTCAATTCGGGGCAAATGAGCAGTTCTTC. This translates into CASSFQFGANEQFF. The chain uses TRBV5-1 and TRBJ2-1, with D perhaps matching TRBD1 or TRBD2 (5 bases each). CDR3 length: 14 amino acids. The germline V and J ends were trimmed by 2 bases and 7 bases, with 13 bases remaining between them. Per the germline V gene, CDR1 is SGHRS and CDR2 is YFSETQ. Using reference TRBV5-1 and TRBJ2-1 for the parts outside the CDR3, the full variable domain is KAGVTQTPRYLIKTRGQQVTLSCSPISGHRSVSWYQQTPGQGLQFLFEYFSETQRNKGNFPGRFSGRQFSNSRSEMNVSTLELGDSALYLCASSFQFGANEQFFGPGTRLTVL.

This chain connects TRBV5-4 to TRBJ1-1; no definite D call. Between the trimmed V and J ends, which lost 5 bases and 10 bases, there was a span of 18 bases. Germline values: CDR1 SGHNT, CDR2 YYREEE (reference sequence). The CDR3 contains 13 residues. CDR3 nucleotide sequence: TGTGCCAGCAGTACCCGGGGTGTTCTCAGAGCTTTCTTT. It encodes CASSTRGVLRAFF. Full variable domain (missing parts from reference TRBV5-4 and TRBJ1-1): ETGVTQSPTHLIKTRGQQVTLRCSSQSGHNTVSWYQQALGQGPQFIFQYYREEENGRGNFPPRFSGLQFPNYSSELNVNALELDDSALYLCASSTRGVLRAFFGQGTRLTVV.

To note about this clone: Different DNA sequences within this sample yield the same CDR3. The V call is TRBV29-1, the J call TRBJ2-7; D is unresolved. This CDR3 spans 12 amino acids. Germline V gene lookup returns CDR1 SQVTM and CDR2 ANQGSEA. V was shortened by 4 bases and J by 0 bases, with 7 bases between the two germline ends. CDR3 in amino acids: CSVAGSSYEQYF. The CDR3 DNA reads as TGCAGCGTTGCGGGCTCCTCCTACGAGCAGTACTTC.

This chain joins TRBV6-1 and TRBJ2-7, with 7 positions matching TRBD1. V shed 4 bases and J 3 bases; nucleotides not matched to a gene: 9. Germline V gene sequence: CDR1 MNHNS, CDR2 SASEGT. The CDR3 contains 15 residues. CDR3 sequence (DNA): TGTGCCAGCAGTGCCCCTCGCAGGGGGATCTACGAGCAGTACTTC. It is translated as CASSAPRRGIYEQYF.

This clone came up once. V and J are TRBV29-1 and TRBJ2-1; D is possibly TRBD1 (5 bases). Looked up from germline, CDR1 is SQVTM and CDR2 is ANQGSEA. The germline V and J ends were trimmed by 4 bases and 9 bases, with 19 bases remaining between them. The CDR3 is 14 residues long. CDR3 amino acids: CSVAHDPYGAEQFF. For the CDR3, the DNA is TGCAGCGTTGCCCATGACCCTTATGGGGCTGAGCAGTTCTTC.

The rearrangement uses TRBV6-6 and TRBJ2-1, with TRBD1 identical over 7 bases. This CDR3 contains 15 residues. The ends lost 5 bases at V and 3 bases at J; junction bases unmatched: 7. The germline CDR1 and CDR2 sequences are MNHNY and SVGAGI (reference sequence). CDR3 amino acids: CASSLLGTVYNEQFF. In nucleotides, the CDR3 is TGTGCCAGCAGTCTCCTCGGGACAGTCTACAATGAGCAGTTCTTC.

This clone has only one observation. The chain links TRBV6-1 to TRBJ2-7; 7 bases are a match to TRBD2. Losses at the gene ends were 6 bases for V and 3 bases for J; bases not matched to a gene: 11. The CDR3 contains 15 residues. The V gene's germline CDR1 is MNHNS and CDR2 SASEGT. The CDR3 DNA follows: TGTGCCAGCAGCCCGACCGGGACTAACCTCTACGAGCAGTACTTC. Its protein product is CASSPTGTNLYEQYF.

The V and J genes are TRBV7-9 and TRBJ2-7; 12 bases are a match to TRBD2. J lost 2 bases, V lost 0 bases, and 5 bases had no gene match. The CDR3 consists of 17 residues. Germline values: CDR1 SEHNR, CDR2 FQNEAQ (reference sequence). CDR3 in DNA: TGTGCCAGCAGCTTAGCTCCGGGACTAGCGGGTACCTACGAGCAGTACTTC. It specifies CASSLAPGLAGTYEQYF. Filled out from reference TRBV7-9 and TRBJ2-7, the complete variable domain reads DTGVSQNPRHKITKRGQNVTFRCDPISEHNRLYWYRQTLGQGPEFLTYFQNEAQLEKSRLLSDRFSAERPKGSFSTLEIQRTEQGDSAMYLCASSLAPGLAGTYEQYFGPGTRLTVT.

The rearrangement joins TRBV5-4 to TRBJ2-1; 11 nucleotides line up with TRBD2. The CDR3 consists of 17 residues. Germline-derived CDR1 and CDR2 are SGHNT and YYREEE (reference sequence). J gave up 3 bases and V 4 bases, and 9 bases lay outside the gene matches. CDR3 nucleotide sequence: TGTGCCAGCAGCCCGGAGCGCCTAGCGGGAGGCTACAATGAGCAGTTCTTC. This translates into CASSPERLAGGYNEQFF. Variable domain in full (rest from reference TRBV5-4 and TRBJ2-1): ETGVTQSPTHLIKTRGQQVTLRCSSQSGHNTVSWYQQALGQGPQFIFQYYREEENGRGNFPPRFSGLQFPNYSSELNVNALELDDSALYLCASSPERLAGGYNEQFFGPGTRLTVL.

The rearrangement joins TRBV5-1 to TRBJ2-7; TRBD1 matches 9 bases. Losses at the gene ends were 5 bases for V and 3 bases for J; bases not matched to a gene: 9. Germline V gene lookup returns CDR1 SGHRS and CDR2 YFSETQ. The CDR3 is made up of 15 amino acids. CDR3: CASRLQGATLYEQYF. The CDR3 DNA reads TGCGCCAGCAGACTACAGGGGGCGACCCTCTACGAGCAGTACTTC.

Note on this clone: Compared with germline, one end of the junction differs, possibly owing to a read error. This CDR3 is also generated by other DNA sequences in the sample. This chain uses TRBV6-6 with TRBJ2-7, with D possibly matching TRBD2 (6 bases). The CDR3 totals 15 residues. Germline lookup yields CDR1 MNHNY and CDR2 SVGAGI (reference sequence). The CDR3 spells CASRRDWGSSYEQYF. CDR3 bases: TGCGCCAGCAGACGGGACTGGGGAAGCTCCTACGAGCAGTACTTC.

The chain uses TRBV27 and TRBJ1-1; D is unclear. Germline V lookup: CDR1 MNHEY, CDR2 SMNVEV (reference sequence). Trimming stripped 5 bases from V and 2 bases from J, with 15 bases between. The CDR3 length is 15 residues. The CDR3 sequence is CASSQTSTYNTEAFF. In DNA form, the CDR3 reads TGTGCCAGCAGTCAGACAAGCACCTATAACACTGAAGCTTTCTTT.

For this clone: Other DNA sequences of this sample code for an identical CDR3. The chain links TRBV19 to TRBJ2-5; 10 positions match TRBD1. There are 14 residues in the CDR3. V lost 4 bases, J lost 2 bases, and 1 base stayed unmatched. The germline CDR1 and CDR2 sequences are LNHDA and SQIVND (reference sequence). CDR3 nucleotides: TGTGCCAGTAGTACGGGACAGGGGCAAGAGACCCAGTACTTC. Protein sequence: CASSTGQGQETQYF. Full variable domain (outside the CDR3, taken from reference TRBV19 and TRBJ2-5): DGGITQSPKYLFRKEGQNVTLSCEQNLNHDAMYWYRQDPGQGLRLIYYSQIVNDFQKGDIAEGYSVSREKKESFPLTVTSAQKNPTAFYLCASSTGQGQETQYFGPGTRLLVL.

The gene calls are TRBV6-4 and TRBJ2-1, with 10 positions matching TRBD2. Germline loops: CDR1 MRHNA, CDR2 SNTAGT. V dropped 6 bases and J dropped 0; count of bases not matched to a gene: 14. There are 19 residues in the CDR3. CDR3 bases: TGTGCCAGCAGAGGGATTACCGGGACTAGCGTAAGCTCCTACAATGAGCAGTTCTTC. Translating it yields CASRGITGTSVSSYNEQFF.

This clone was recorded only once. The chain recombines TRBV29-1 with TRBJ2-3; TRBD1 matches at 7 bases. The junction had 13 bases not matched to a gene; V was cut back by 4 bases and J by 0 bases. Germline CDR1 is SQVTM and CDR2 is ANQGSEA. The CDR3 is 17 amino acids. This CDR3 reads CSVAGTEEEPSTDTQYF. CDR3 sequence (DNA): TGCAGCGTTGCAGGGACAGAAGAAGAACCTAGCACAGATACGCAGTATTTT.

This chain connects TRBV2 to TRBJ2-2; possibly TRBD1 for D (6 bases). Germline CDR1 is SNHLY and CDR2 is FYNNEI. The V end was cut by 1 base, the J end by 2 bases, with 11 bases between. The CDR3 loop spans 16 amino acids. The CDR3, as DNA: TGTGCCAGCAGTGAAGAGGCAGGGGCAAACACCGGGGAGCTGTTTTTT. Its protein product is CASSEEAGANTGELFF. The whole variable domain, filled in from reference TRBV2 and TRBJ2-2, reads EPEVTQTPSHQVTQMGQEVILRCVPISNHLYFYWYRQILGQKVEFLVSFYNNEISEKSEIFDDQFSVERPDGSNFTLKIRSTKLEDSAMYFCASSEEAGANTGELFFGEGSRLTVL.

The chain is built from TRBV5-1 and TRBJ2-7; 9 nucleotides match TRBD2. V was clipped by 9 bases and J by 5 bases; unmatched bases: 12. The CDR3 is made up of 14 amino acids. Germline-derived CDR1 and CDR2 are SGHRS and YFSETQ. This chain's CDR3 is CATSPTAGGHEQYF. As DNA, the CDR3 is TGCGCCACCTCACCCACGGCGGGAGGGCACGAGCAGTACTTC.

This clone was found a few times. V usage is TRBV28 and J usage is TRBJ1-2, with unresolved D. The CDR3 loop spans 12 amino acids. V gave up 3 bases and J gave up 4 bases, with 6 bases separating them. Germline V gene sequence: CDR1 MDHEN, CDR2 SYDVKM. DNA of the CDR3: TGTGCCAGCAGTTTCGAGAGCTATGGCTACACCTTC. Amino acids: CASSFESYGYTF.